Sequencing of this T cell receptor (beta chain) was carried out in a study of blood T cell repertoires in COVID-19. Study-wide background: In each case, the material was cDNA or gDNA derived from T cells, B-cell-depleted T cells, or PBMCs.

Data came from immunoSEQ multiplex PCR; TCRdb stores just in-frame clones and leaves some out. There are approximately 300,000 clones in the sample; under 85% occur only once, and 0.85% to 1% lies in the top ten. The TCR sequence derives from a human donor with COVID-19, enrolled during active disease. The donor label of this sample is uncertain. Sequencing was performed on peripheral blood.

CDR3 bases: TGTGCCAGCAGCTGGGGACTAGCGGGAGGGAATGAGCAGTTCTTC. The encoded protein is CASSWGLAGGNEQFF. J is TRBJ2-1 and V is TRBV11-1, with 16 nucleotides matching TRBD2. The CDR3 has 15 amino acids. V trimming: 4 bases; J trimming: 7 bases; junction bases outside the gene matches: 1. Germline V gives CDR1 SGHAT, CDR2 FQDESV (reference sequence).